This TCR beta chain was recovered during a study of T cells after yellow fever vaccination (dated by TCRdb to between 2018 and 2020). Broadly, across the study: The SMART-Seq v4 Ultra Low Input RNA kit was used to prepare libraries from fractions with low cell numbers. To follow T-cell clones before and after primary and booster YFV17D yellow fever vaccination, bulk TCR alpha and beta repertoires were sequenced over time. Two healthy male donors, one aged 18 to 29 and one aged 30 to 40 years, made up the cohort. Bulk PBMC replicates and cell subsets were isolated from blood drawn at multiple timepoints before and after both primary and secondary immunization.

This clonotype appeared a few times. What this receptor recognizes is not known. Nothing much larger sits one base from this clone, and base qualities are not available. The treatment or condition tag for this specimen amounts to: live attenuated yellow fever vaccine strain. PBMCs were isolated from peripheral blood using a standard Ficoll-Paque protocol. CD4 and CD8 T-cell fractions were isolated with Dynabeads CD4 and CD8 positive selection kits. RNA was extracted with TriZol from bulk PBMCs, CD4 and CD8 fractions, and dextramer-positive and dextramer-negative fractions. On the study overall, not on this receptor specifically: Because abundant contaminating clonotypes from the bulk population could be contained in FACS-sorted repertoires, computational filtering was required. Most clones expanded after primary vaccination were re-detected after the booster (96% of CD4 and roughly 85% of CD8), suggesting broad memory maintenance. Because the study included only a couple of donors, the extent to which the findings can be generalized is limited. A small share of clonotypes occurred in both CD4 and CD8 compartments, likely arising from convergent recombination. The secondary T-cell response was weaker than the primary response but faster, peaking on day 5 instead of day 15.

Its CDR3 holds 13 amino acids, cysteine through phenylalanine. Only the CDR3 region is kept as DNA, spanning 39 bases read in frame from base 1. V and J lose 2 bases and 8 bases, and a span of 12 bases separates them. The germline V gene sets CDR1 to LGHNA and CDR2 to YNFKEQ. Synthesis of TCR cDNA relied on 5'RACE template switching, a step that introduced a universal primer site along with unique molecular identifiers. cDNA synthesis was primed from both the TCR alpha and TCR beta constant segments. Two PCR steps were used to amplify libraries, with sample barcodes and sequencing adapters being added in the second step. Sequencing of libraries was performed on Illumina HiSeq 2500 (2x100 bp) or NovaSeq (2x150 bp). Per the authors' processing: MIGEC was used to demultiplex reads and collapse the reads into UMI consensus sequences, and MiXCR was used for V(D)J alignment. Using edgeR on replicate PBMC samples, clonotypes were called vaccine-responding if FDR was below 0.01 and the log2 fold change was above 5 up to day 15. Bulk clonotypes were assigned CD4 or CD8 identity according to which sequenced CD4 or CD8 repertoire held them at higher abundance. TCRdb trimmed the raw reads at Q25, called clones with MiXCR and kept productive beta chains. Each CDR3 protein appears once, grouped with its most common genes and DNA. In this record, the V and J calls reflect TCRdb's handling and not the investigators' own analysis. For this sample there are tens of thousands of distinct CDR3 sequences; around 7.8% appear just once. Jointly, the top ten make up over 25% of the sample.

The sequence was collected from a man between 18 and 29 years old who received the YFV17D yellow fever vaccine. This specimen was CD8+ T cells sorted from PBMCs, taken around 10 days after the first yellow fever vaccination. The V gene is TRBV4-2 and the J gene is TRBJ1-1, with the identity of the D gene unclear. The nucleotide sequence reads TGTGCCAGCAGCCAACAGTTAGGAGGAGAAGCTTTCTTT. This gives the protein CASSQQLGGEAFF.